Listed here are 9 T cell receptor beta chains from one sample, sequenced in a study of T cells in Graves' hyperthyroidism and ophthalmopathy. It was RNA transcripts that yielded the amplified TCR beta CDR3 regions. The primer set for the first-round RT-PCR of the TCR CDR3 was HTBI. A single record per CDR3 protein comes from TCRdb applying MiXCR to the multiplex PCR reads. The repertoire consists of fewer than 700,000 distinct CDR3 sequences, with roughly 15% occurring once and the leading ten covering around 3.9%. The sequencing sample was made of blood. The receptors derive from a woman in her twenties or thirties with Graves' hyperthyroidism.

V and J are TRBV20-1 and TRBJ2-7, with 7 positions matching TRBD2. Trimming cost V 6 bases and J 0 bases; bases outside gene matches: 11. The CDR3 runs 15 residues. Germline lookup yields CDR1 DFQATT and CDR2 SNEGSKA (reference sequence). This CDR3 is CSAETIGRASYEQYF. CDR3 nucleotides: TGCAGTGCGGAAACAATAGGGAGGGCCTCCTACGAGCAGTACTTC.

This clonotype was seen repeatedly, ten times or more. The chain combines TRBV3-1 with TRBJ1-1; TRBD1 is a possible D gene (5 bases). CDR3 length: 13 residues. Trimming shortened V by 1 base and J by 7 bases, and 10 bases separated the two germline ends. Germline V lookup: CDR1 LGHDT, CDR2 YNNKEL (reference sequence). The CDR3 DNA reads TGTGCCAGCAGCCAAGGACAGCTTAGTGAAGCTTTCTTT. It codes for CASSQGQLSEAFF.

The rearrangement links TRBV29-1 to TRBJ2-4, with TRBD2 as a possible D gene (5 bases). Trimming pared 6 bases from V and 8 bases from J, leaving 17 bases between. The CDR3 contains 13 residues. CDR1 and CDR2 from the germline V gene are SQVTM and ANQGSEA. This CDR3 is CSVGIEGVDIQYF. The CDR3 coding sequence is TGCAGCGTGGGGATTGAGGGCGTGGACATTCAGTACTTC.

This clonotype was counted ten times or more. V is TRBV29-1 and J is TRBJ2-5; D is possibly TRBD2 (5 bases). Germline V lookup: CDR1 SQVTM, CDR2 ANQGSEA. The CDR3 extends over 14 amino acids. The V end lost 1 base, the J end lost 4 bases, and 13 bases lay between the germline ends. The CDR3 region has the DNA TGCAGCGTTGAAGTAGGTAGCGCGGGAGAGACCCAGTACTTC. Translating gives CSVEVGSAGETQYF.

Many counts were recorded for this clonotype. This chain connects TRBV20-1 to TRBJ1-3, with a weak D call TRBD1 (5 bases). V gave up 5 bases and J gave up 2 bases, with 10 bases separating them. Germline CDR1 DFQATT, CDR2 SNEGSKA (reference sequence). The CDR3 totals 13 residues. In DNA form, the CDR3 reads TGCAGTGCTGCGCAGGGAGCTGGAAACACCATATATTTT. This encodes CSAAQGAGNTIYF.

This clonotype showed up many times. The rearrangement uses TRBV28 and TRBJ2-1; D gene uncertain. CDR3 length equals 11 residues. Trimming shortened V by 5 bases and J by 10 bases, and 9 bases separated the two germline ends. Germline values: CDR1 MDHEN, CDR2 SYDVKM. DNA for the CDR3: TGTGCCAGCAGTCTCTTGATCGAGCAGTTCTTC. Encoded protein: CASSLLIEQFF.

This clonotype came up many times. This chain connects TRBV6-2 or TRBV6-3 to TRBJ2-5, with TRBD2 identical over 11 bases. After removal of 6 bases from V and 4 bases from J, the junction contained 10 bases not matched to a gene. The germline gives CDR1 MNHEY, CDR2 SVGEGT. The CDR3 runs 16 residues. DNA of the CDR3: TGTGCCAGCAGCTCCATACTAGCGGGAGTTCGAGAGACCCAGTACTTC. Translation gives CASSSILAGVRETQYF.

Here the CDR3 DNA reads TGCAGTGTTCAGGGATCGGAGCCCCAGCATTTT. This codes for CSVQGSEPQHF. The chain joins TRBV20-1 to TRBJ1-5, with TRBD1 as a possible D gene (5 bases). CDR1 and CDR2 (germline): DFQATT, SNEGSKA (reference sequence). V shed 7 bases and J shed 8 bases, with 12 bases lying between them. CDR3 size: 11 residues.

The chain recombines TRBV3-1 with TRBJ2-7; 13 positions match TRBD2. Per the germline V gene, CDR1 is LGHDT and CDR2 is YNNKEL (reference sequence). The J segment lost 4 bases and the V segment lost 3 bases, leaving 3 bases of the junction unmatched. The CDR3 sequence is 15 residues long. The CDR3 DNA reads as TGTGCCAGCAGCCATACTAGCGGGGGGGCATACGAGCAGTACTTC. Its protein is CASSHTSGGAYEQYF.